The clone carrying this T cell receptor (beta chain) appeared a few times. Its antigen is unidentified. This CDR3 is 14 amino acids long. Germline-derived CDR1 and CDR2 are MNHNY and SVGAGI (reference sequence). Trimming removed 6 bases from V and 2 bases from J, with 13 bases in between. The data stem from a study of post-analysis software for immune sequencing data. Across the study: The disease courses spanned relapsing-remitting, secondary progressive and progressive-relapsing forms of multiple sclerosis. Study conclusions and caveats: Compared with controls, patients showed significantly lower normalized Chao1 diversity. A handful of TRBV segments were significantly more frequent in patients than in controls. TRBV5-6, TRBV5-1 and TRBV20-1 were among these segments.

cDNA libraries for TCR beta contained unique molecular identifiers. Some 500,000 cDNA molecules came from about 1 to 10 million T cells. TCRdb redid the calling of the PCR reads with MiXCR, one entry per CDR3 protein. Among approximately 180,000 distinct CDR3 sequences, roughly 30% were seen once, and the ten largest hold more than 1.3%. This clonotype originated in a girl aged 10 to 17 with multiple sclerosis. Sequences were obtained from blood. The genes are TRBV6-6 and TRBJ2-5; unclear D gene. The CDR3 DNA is TGTGCCAGCAGACCAGACGCCTCACAAGAGACCCAGTACTTC. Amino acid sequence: CASRPDASQETQYF.